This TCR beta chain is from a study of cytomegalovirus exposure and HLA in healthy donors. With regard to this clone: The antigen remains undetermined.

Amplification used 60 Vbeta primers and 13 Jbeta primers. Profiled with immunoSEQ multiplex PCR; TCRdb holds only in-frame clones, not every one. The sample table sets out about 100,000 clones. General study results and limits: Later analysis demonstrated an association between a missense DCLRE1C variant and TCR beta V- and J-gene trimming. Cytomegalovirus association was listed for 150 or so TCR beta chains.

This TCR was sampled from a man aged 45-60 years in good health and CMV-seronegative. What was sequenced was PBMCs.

The CDR3 nucleotides are TGCGCCAGCAGCTCCCGGGACAGGGCTTACAATGAGCAGTTCTTC. This codes for CASSSRDRAYNEQFF. The chain employs TRBV5-1 and TRBJ2-1, with TRBD1 matching 9 bases. The V gene end was trimmed by 3 bases and the J gene end by 4 bases; junction bases not matched to a gene: 5. Germline V gene data show CDR1 as SGHRS and CDR2 as YFSETQ. The CDR3 length is 15 residues. The full variable domain, rest sourced from reference TRBV5-1 and TRBJ2-1, is KAGVTQTPRYLIKTRGQQVTLSCSPISGHRSVSWYQQTPGQGLQFLFEYFSETQRNKGNFPGRFSGRQFSNSRSEMNVSTLELGDSALYLCASSSRDRAYNEQFFGPGTRLTVL.